The rows below give T cell receptor beta chains drawn from one sample of a study of patients and donors after allogeneic stem cell transplantation. MiXCR, applied by TCRdb to the RT-PCR reads, yields one record per CDR3 protein. The data contain roughly 200,000 distinct CDR3 sequences, 35% to 45% of them seen just once; the ten biggest clones take up roughly 11%. The sample consisted of blood, either unsorted or a sorted T cell fraction (not recorded which). All receptors come from a human donor who was either an allogeneic HSCT recipient or a stem cell or donor lymphocyte infusion donor (not recorded which). It is not recorded whose cells these are; they may come from a transplant donor. CDR3s include the opening cysteine and the closing phenylalanine or tryptophan. Each record gives: clone size, J gene, V gene, D gene, CDR3 protein, CDR3 DNA. A D gene is named only where the DNA matches it firmly. Rows give clone size only sometimes, using once, few, many, or a class for an expanded clone.

clone size: .; J gene: TRBJ2-7; V gene: TRBV5-1; D gene: TRBD1; CDR3 protein: CASSPRDSSYEQYF; CDR3 DNA: TGCGCCAGCAGTCCCCGGGACAGCTCCTACGAGCAGTACTTC
clone size: many; J gene: TRBJ1-6; V gene: TRBV12-3/TRBV12-4; D gene: .; CDR3 protein: CASSLALDSPLHF; CDR3 DNA: TGTGCCAGCAGTTTAGCCCTAGATTCACCCCTCCACTTT
clone size: .; J gene: TRBJ2-3; V gene: TRBV7-9; D gene: .; CDR3 protein: CASSPRGPTQYF; CDR3 DNA: TGTGCCAGCAGCCCACGGGGCCCTACGCAGTATTTT
clone size: .; J gene: TRBJ2-2; V gene: TRBV7-9; D gene: .; CDR3 protein: CASSRQVGLTGELFF; CDR3 DNA: TGTGCCAGCAGCCGACAGGTCGGTCTCACCGGGGAGCTGTTTTTT
clone size: .; J gene: TRBJ2-2; V gene: TRBV7-2; D gene: .; CDR3 protein: CASSLDFVGSGELFF; CDR3 DNA: TGTGCCAGCAGCTTAGATTTTGTGGGGTCCGGGGAGCTGTTTTTT
clone size: few; J gene: TRBJ1-6; V gene: TRBV20-1; D gene: .; CDR3 protein: CSAKRQDRSPLHF; CDR3 DNA: TGCAGTGCGAAAAGACAGGACCGATCACCCCTCCACTTT
clone size: .; J gene: TRBJ1-1; V gene: TRBV12-3/TRBV12-4; D gene: TRBD1; CDR3 protein: CASRSSGTGLTEAFF; CDR3 DNA: TGTGCCAGCAGATCCTCTGGGACAGGGCTCACTGAAGCTTTCTTT
clone size: once; J gene: TRBJ1-5; V gene: TRBV4-1; D gene: .; CDR3 protein: CASSQGSGSNQPQHF; CDR3 DNA: TGCGCCAGCAGCCAAGGGTCAGGGAGCAATCAGCCCCAGCATTTT
clone size: .; J gene: TRBJ1-1; V gene: TRBV10-3; D gene: .; CDR3 protein: CAISGGSTEAFF; CDR3 DNA: TGTGCCATCAGCGGGGGGAGCACTGAAGCTTTCTTT
clone size: .; J gene: TRBJ2-2; V gene: TRBV12-3/TRBV12-4; D gene: .; CDR3 protein: CASSLRGWNTGELFF; CDR3 DNA: TGTGCCAGCAGTTTAAGGGGGTGGAACACCGGGGAGCTGTTTTTT
clone size: .; J gene: TRBJ2-3; V gene: TRBV12-3/TRBV12-4; D gene: TRBD2; CDR3 protein: CASSLLNSGGRTDTQYF; CDR3 DNA: TGTGCCAGCAGTCTTTTAAATAGCGGGGGCCGCACAGATACGCAGTATTTT
clone size: many; J gene: TRBJ1-1; V gene: TRBV27; D gene: TRBD1; CDR3 protein: CASSLSGGNTEAFF; CDR3 DNA: TGTGCCAGCAGCCTATCAGGGGGGAACACTGAAGCTTTCTTT
clone size: .; J gene: TRBJ2-7; V gene: TRBV5-1; D gene: TRBD1; CDR3 protein: CASSSFRDRQGEQYF; CDR3 DNA: TGCGCCAGCAGCTCTTTCCGGGACAGGCAGGGCGAGCAGTACTTC
clone size: few; J gene: TRBJ1-1; V gene: TRBV29-1; D gene: .; CDR3 protein: CSVGPTGMNTEAFF; CDR3 DNA: TGCAGCGTGGGCCCGACAGGAATGAACACTGAAGCTTTCTTT
clone size: few; J gene: TRBJ1-1; V gene: TRBV29-1; D gene: .; CDR3 protein: CSVDARGLNTEAFF; CDR3 DNA: TGCAGCGTTGACGCCCGGGGACTGAACACTGAAGCTTTCTTT
clone size: few; J gene: TRBJ1-5; V gene: TRBV5-1; D gene: TRBD1; CDR3 protein: CASSLGDRGLNQPQHF; CDR3 DNA: TGCGCCAGCAGCTTGGGAGACAGGGGGCTGAATCAGCCCCAGCATTTT
clone size: .; J gene: TRBJ2-5; V gene: TRBV9; D gene: TRBD2; CDR3 protein: CASSVGLAGHQETQYF; CDR3 DNA: TGTGCCAGCAGCGTAGGACTAGCGGGGCACCAAGAGACCCAGTACTTC
clone size: few; J gene: TRBJ1-2; V gene: TRBV21-1; D gene: .; CDR3 protein: CASSPPPPPHGYTF; CDR3 DNA: TGTGCCAGCAGCCCTCCTCCCCCACCCCATGGCTACACCTTC
clone size: once; J gene: TRBJ2-1; V gene: TRBV5-1; D gene: .; CDR3 protein: CASSSQGPYNEQFF; CDR3 DNA: TGCGCCAGCAGCTCTCAGGGCCCCTACAATGAGCAGTTCTTC
clone size: .; J gene: TRBJ1-2; V gene: TRBV5-1; D gene: .; CDR3 protein: CASSLTRTRHGYTF; CDR3 DNA: TGCGCCAGCAGCTTGACCCGGACTCGACATGGCTACACCTTC
clone size: few; J gene: TRBJ1-4; V gene: TRBV29-1; D gene: .; CDR3 protein: CSAGAGNLANEKLFF; CDR3 DNA: TGCAGCGCTGGCGCCGGGAATTTAGCTAATGAAAAACTGTTTTTT
clone size: .; J gene: TRBJ2-1; V gene: TRBV14; D gene: TRBD2; CDR3 protein: CASSHRLGLASYNEQFF; CDR3 DNA: TGTGCCAGCAGCCACCGACTCGGACTAGCGTCTTACAATGAGCAGTTCTTC
clone size: .; J gene: TRBJ1-5; V gene: TRBV19; D gene: .; CDR3 protein: CASSMMGRGRSNQPQHF; CDR3 DNA: TGTGCCAGTAGTATGATGGGACGGGGAAGGAGCAATCAGCCCCAGCATTTT
clone size: .; J gene: TRBJ2-5; V gene: TRBV5-1; D gene: .; CDR3 protein: CASRGGMVETQYF; CDR3 DNA: TGCGCCAGCAGGGGAGGAATGGTAGAGACCCAGTACTTC
clone size: .; J gene: TRBJ1-2; V gene: TRBV7-9; D gene: TRBD1; CDR3 protein: CASSSTGTGTWRGGYTF; CDR3 DNA: TGTGCCAGCAGCTCTACTGGGACAGGGACATGGAGAGGAGGCTACACCTTC
clone size: .; J gene: TRBJ1-5; V gene: TRBV3-1; D gene: .; CDR3 protein: CASSQVRTSQPQHF; CDR3 DNA: TGTGCCAGCAGCCAAGTTAGGACATCGCAGCCCCAGCATTTT
clone size: .; J gene: TRBJ2-5; V gene: TRBV12-3/TRBV12-4; D gene: .; CDR3 protein: CASSPRGQLQETQYF; CDR3 DNA: TGTGCCAGCAGCCCACGAGGTCAACTACAAGAGACCCAGTACTTC